This T cell receptor beta chain is from a study of blood T cell repertoires in COVID-19. In the original analysis: Reference gene primer amplification gave estimated nucleated cell counts. Libraries were prepared by immunoSEQ multiplex PCR; TCRdb keeps only in-frame clonotypes and omits some of them. V, J and clone size were drawn from that table, and D and trimming were deduced from the DNA. The sample includes roughly 380,000 clones, roughly 87% seen only once; the top ten take around 4%. Germline CDR1 reads MNHNY; CDR2 reads SVGAGI (reference sequence). The CDR3 loop spans 14 amino acids. With V trimmed by 2 bases and J by 2 bases, 2 bases remained unmatched.

Material for sequencing was peripheral blood. This clonotype was sampled from a woman aged 60 to 75 with COVID-19, enrolled during active disease. The chain combines TRBV6-6 with TRBJ2-5, with 7 bases aligning to TRBD1. CDR3 nucleotide sequence: TGTGCCAGCAGTTACCGGACAGGTCAAGAGACCCAGTACTTC. It is translated as CASSYRTGQETQYF.